This is a list of T cell receptor beta chains from one sample in a study of CD8 T cells in ankylosing spondylitis. Using its own MiXCR run on the 5' RACE reads, TCRdb lists one record per CDR3 protein. The data hold 50,000 to 60,000 distinct CDR3 sequences, with less than 8.5% observed a single time. The sample comprised blood, either unsorted or a sorted T cell fraction (not recorded which). The receptor set was obtained from a female donor with ankylosing spondylitis or in good health (not recorded which). CDR3s include the opening cysteine and the closing phenylalanine or tryptophan. Each record gives: V gene, J gene, D gene, clone size, CDR3 DNA, CDR3 protein. A D gene is named only where the DNA matches it firmly. Size values are once, few and many counts, or a class for expanded clones, and some rows have none.

TRBV7-9	TRBJ1-5	NA	few	TGTGCCAGCAGCTTAGCCCCAGGGCCCCAGCATTTT	CASSLAPGPQHF
TRBV20-1	TRBJ1-1	TRBD1	many	TGCAGTGCTAAGGGGGGACAGGGGGAGAACACTGAAGCTTTCTTT	CSAKGGQGENTEAFF
TRBV13	TRBJ2-3	NA	many	TGTGCCAGCAGCCTACTGACTCCTGTCGGTACAGATACGCAGTATTTT	CASSLLTPVGTDTQYF
TRBV6-1	TRBJ2-2	NA	few	TGTGCCAGCAGTAGGACACCCACCGGGGAGCTGTTTTTT	CASSRTPTGELFF
TRBV18	TRBJ1-1	TRBD1	many	TGTGCCAGCTTCTCGGGCGGAGGGGGCGGCAACACTGAAGCTTTCTTT	CASFSGGGGGNTEAFF
TRBV29-1	TRBJ2-6	NA	many	TGCAGCGTTGAAGTACGTGCTGGGGCCAACGTCCTGACTTTC	CSVEVRAGANVLTF
TRBV14	TRBJ2-2	NA	many	TGTGCCAGCAGCCACCGTCCCGGGACCGGTACCGGGGAGCTGTTTTTT	CASSHRPGTGTGELFF
TRBV5-1	TRBJ1-1	TRBD1	many	TGCGCCAGCAGCCCGGGACAGCAGAACACTGAAGCTTTCTTT	CASSPGQQNTEAFF
TRBV12-3/TRBV12-4	TRBJ2-1	TRBD2	many	TGTGCCAGCAGTTTAGGTCCCGGGGGGGATTCCTACAATGAGCAGTTCTTC	CASSLGPGGDSYNEQFF
TRBV2	TRBJ2-7	TRBD1	many	TGTGCCAGCAGGCTTACGGACAGGGGAAAGGAGCAGTACTTC	CASRLTDRGKEQYF
TRBV15	TRBJ1-1	NA	many	TGTGCCACCAGCACTCTCAGGAACACTGAAGCTTTCTTT	CATSTLRNTEAFF
TRBV18	TRBJ2-7	NA	many	TGTGCCAGCTCACCGACACCCTACGAGCAGTACTTC	CASSPTPYEQYF
TRBV12-3/TRBV12-4	TRBJ1-1	NA	medium-sized	TGTGCCAGCAGAGGACGGATAACCTTCACTGAAGCTTTCTTT	CASRGRITFTEAFF
TRBV7-2	TRBJ2-5	NA	NA	TGTGCCAGCAGCTTGGCAGGGGTCGAGACCCAGTACTTC	CASSLAGVETQYF
TRBV11-2	TRBJ2-1	TRBD1	NA	TGTGCCAGCAGCTTCCCAACTAGTTCGGGCCTTGGGACAGGTCCCTACAATGAGCAGTTCTTC	CASSFPTSSGLGTGPYNEQFF
TRBV11-2	TRBJ1-1	TRBD1	many	TGTGCCAGCAGCTTCCACAGACAGGGCGTGGAGGTCACTGAAGCTTTCTTT	CASSFHRQGVEVTEAFF
TRBV30	TRBJ2-7	TRBD1	many	TGTGCCTGGAGTGTCGGGACAGGAAACGAGCAGTACTTC	CAWSVGTGNEQYF
TRBV25-1	TRBJ2-1	TRBD1	many	TGTGCCAGCAGATCCCCCCGGACAGGGTGGGATGAGCAGTTCTTC	CASRSPRTGWDEQFF
TRBV18	TRBJ1-5	TRBD1	few	TGTGCCAGCTCACCAGAAGGACAGGGACTAAATCAGCCCCAGCATTTT	CASSPEGQGLNQPQHF
TRBV12-3/TRBV12-4	TRBJ2-3	NA	many	TGTGCCAGCAGTTTGGGCACAGATACGCAGTATTTT	CASSLGTDTQYF
TRBV29-1	TRBJ1-2	NA	NA	TGCAGCGTTGAAGGTCAGGGGAGCTATGGCTACACCTTC	CSVEGQGSYGYTF
TRBV6-2/TRBV6-3	TRBJ2-6	NA	many	TGTGCCAGCAGTTACCCTCGCTCTGGGGGCCCCTCTGGGGCCAACGTCCTGACTTTC	CASSYPRSGGPSGANVLTF
TRBV28	TRBJ2-7	NA	NA	TGTGCCAGGGGCCCCTGGCTCCTCCGCCTTTACGAGCAGTACTTC	CARGPWLLRLYEQYF
TRBV7-2	TRBJ2-2	NA	few	TGTGCCAGCAGCTTAATAGGGCACACCGGGGAGCTGTTTTTT	CASSLIGHTGELFF
TRBV5-5	TRBJ1-2	NA	many	TGTGCCAGCAGCTTGGGCCGTCGGAGGGCTAACTATGGCTACACCTTC	CASSLGRRRANYGYTF
TRBV29-1	TRBJ2-5	NA	NA	TGCAGCGTCGCTTCTGGAGAAGAGACCCAGTACTTC	CSVASGEETQYF
TRBV5-1	TRBJ1-6	NA	many	TGCGCCAGCAGCTTGGACGTGTCCAATAATTCACCCCTCCACTTT	CASSLDVSNNSPLHF
TRBV5-1	TRBJ2-5	TRBD2	NA	TGCGCCAGCAGCTCCCGACTAGCGGGGACACAAGAGACCCAGTACTTC	CASSSRLAGTQETQYF
TRBV6-1	TRBJ2-7	NA	many	TGTGCCAGCAGGGAAAATCATGGGGAAGCCCGGTTGGAGCAGTACTTC	CASRENHGEARLEQYF
TRBV10-2	TRBJ2-2	TRBD2	many	TGCGCCAGCAGTGAGGCCGTCAGACTAGCGGGGAGGGACGGGGAGCTGTTTTTT	CASSEAVRLAGRDGELFF
TRBV4-2	TRBJ1-6	NA	NA	TGTGCCAGCAGCCAAGATCCCGGGAATCGATCACCCCTCCACTTT	CASSQDPGNRSPLHF
TRBV5-1	TRBJ1-6	NA	many	TGCGCCAGCAGCCGCCCCCGCGAACCCCTCCACTTT	CASSRPREPLHF
TRBV10-3	TRBJ1-2	TRBD1	many	TGTGCCATCAGTGGCGGGACAGGGAACGGCTACACCTTC	CAISGGTGNGYTF
TRBV29-1	TRBJ1-2	TRBD1	many	TGCAGCGTTCCGGACAGGGGGGCCTATGGCTACACCTTC	CSVPDRGAYGYTF
TRBV29-1	TRBJ1-2	NA	many	TGCAGCGCACAGGGTCTATATGGCTACACCTTC	CSAQGLYGYTF
TRBV5-1	TRBJ2-1	TRBD1	many	TGCGCCAGCAATGTACAGGGGGCCTACAATGAGCAGTTCTTC	CASNVQGAYNEQFF
TRBV5-1	TRBJ2-1	NA	many	TGCGCCAGCAGCTTGGGACTAGTGCTGGGTGCCCACAATGAGCAGTTCTTC	CASSLGLVLGAHNEQFF
TRBV12-3/TRBV12-4	TRBJ2-7	TRBD2	many	TGTGCCAGCAGTTTCAGACGGCTAGCGGGGGACGAGCAGTACTTC	CASSFRRLAGDEQYF
TRBV5-1	TRBJ1-1	NA	many	TGCGCCAGCAGCTTGACGGCGGGGACACAGAACACTGAAGCTTTCTTT	CASSLTAGTQNTEAFF
TRBV2	TRBJ1-1	NA	many	TGTGCCAGCGTGGACCCCCCGAACACTGAAGCTTTCTTT	CASVDPPNTEAFF
TRBV10-3	TRBJ1-1	NA	many	TGTGCCATCAGTGAGGGGGAATTGAACACTGAAGCTTTCTTT	CAISEGELNTEAFF
TRBV21-1	TRBJ2-7	NA	many	TGTGCCAGCAGCAAAGACAGGGCCTTTATTTCCTACGAGCAGTACTTC	CASSKDRAFISYEQYF
TRBV9	TRBJ1-5	TRBD1	many	TGTGCCAGCAGCCCCGGGACAGGGAGCTATCAGCCCCAGCATTTT	CASSPGTGSYQPQHF
TRBV4-2	TRBJ1-6	NA	NA	TGTGCCAGCAGCCAAGAGGGCCCAAAGAGCTCCTATAATTCACCCCTCCACTTT	CASSQEGPKSSYNSPLHF
TRBV27	TRBJ2-5	NA	many	TGTGCCAGCAGTTTTTCGACTAGTGGCGAGACCCAGTACTTC	CASSFSTSGETQYF
TRBV5-5	TRBJ1-5	NA	many	TGTGCCAGCAGCTTGTTCCAGAATAATCAGCCCCAGCATTTT	CASSLFQNNQPQHF
TRBV11-2	TRBJ2-3	NA	many	TGTGCCAGCAGCTTAGAGGGCGGACGGACAGATACGCAGTATTTT	CASSLEGGRTDTQYF
TRBV12-5	TRBJ2-1	TRBD1	NA	TGTGCTAGTGGTTTAGGGACAGGGGAAACTGAGCAGTTCTTC	CASGLGTGETEQFF
TRBV5-1	TRBJ2-3	NA	many	TGCGCCAGCAGCTTGGATTCTAGGAGGGTTGGCACAGATACGCAGTATTTT	CASSLDSRRVGTDTQYF
TRBV5-1	TRBJ1-1	TRBD1	many	TGCGCCAGCAGCACCGGACAGGGAACGGTAATGCTGAACACTGAAGCTTTCTTT	CASSTGQGTVMLNTEAFF
TRBV7-3	TRBJ1-1	NA	NA	TGTGCCAGCAGCTTAAGGGCAGACACTGAAGCTTTCTTT	CASSLRADTEAFF
TRBV6-2/TRBV6-3	TRBJ2-3	NA	NA	TGTGCCAGCAGTTACTCAGTGCAGGGGACAGATACGCAGTATTTT	CASSYSVQGTDTQYF
TRBV6-5	TRBJ2-5	NA	many	TGTGCCAGCAGTTACTTGGGGGCGAGCCAAGAGACCCAGTACTTC	CASSYLGASQETQYF